This entry concerns a single T cell receptor beta chain. The target antigen is unknown. The method was immunoSEQ multiplex PCR; TCRdb's version includes in-frame clones alone and lacks a portion of them. The table shows 1.5 million to 1.9 million clones, with around 98% occurring only once. The CDR3 is made up of 15 amino acids. Germline CDR1 is MNHNS and CDR2 is SASEGT. The V end was cut by 7 bases, the J end by 5 bases, with 20 bases between. This entry comes from a study of shared clonotypes between healthy human individuals. Study observations and caveats: An effect of sequencing depth on clonotype sharing among donors was expected.

This sequence joins TRBV6-1 and TRBJ2-5; perhaps TRBD2 as D (5 bases). The TCR originated in a man aged 30 to 39 in good health. Sequencing was performed on naive CD4+ T cells sorted from blood. Subset noted: CD45RA+ positively selected. This CDR3 is CASKAQRAIRETQYF. CDR3 nucleotides: TGTGCCAGCAAGGCGCAGAGGGCCATTCGGGAGACCCAGTACTTC.